A single sample gave rise to the 11 T cell receptor beta chains below, sequenced in a study of T cell repertoires in cytomegalovirus infection. TCRdb fed the reads into MiXCR, producing one record per CDR3 protein. The sample includes about 440,000 distinct CDR3 sequences, about a third of them seen just once. The source material was PBMCs. The receptors derive from a human donor in good health (CMV status not recorded). Some clones in this sample may be carry-over from other donors' samples.

The CDR3 sequence is CSAPPVDSENSPLHF. CDR3 nucleotide sequence: TGCAGTGCGCCCCCGGTGGACAGCGAAAATTCACCCCTCCACTTT. The chain employs TRBV20-1 and TRBJ1-6; TRBD1 might be the D (6 bases). With 6 bases removed from V and 7 bases from J, the gap between germline ends came to 19 bases. The germline CDR1 and CDR2 sequences are DFQATT and SNEGSKA (reference sequence). This CDR3 spans 15 amino acids.

This clonotype was seen a handful of times. The chain joins TRBV3-1 to TRBJ1-5; TRBD1 agrees at 8 bases. CDR1 is LGHDT and CDR2 is YNNKEL in the germline V gene (reference sequence). This CDR3 is 13 amino acids long. V was clipped by 8 bases and J by 4 bases; unmatched bases: 4. The CDR3 DNA follows: TGTGCCAGCGGAAGACAGGGGAATCAGCCCCAGCATTTT. Residues: CASGRQGNQPQHF.

J is TRBJ2-2 and V is TRBV9; unclear D gene. V shed 1 base and J shed 1 base, with 11 bases lying between them. Germline V gives CDR1 SGDLS, CDR2 YYNGEE. The CDR3 totals 16 residues. For the CDR3, the DNA is TGTGCCAGCAGCGTATTATACAAGGGGAACACCGGGGAGCTGTTTTTT. Its translation: CASSVLYKGNTGELFF. Full variable domain (outside the CDR3, taken from reference TRBV9 and TRBJ2-2): DSGVTQTPKHLITATGQRVTLRCSPRSGDLSVYWYQQSLDQGLQFLIQYYNGEERAKGNILERFSAQQFPDLHSELNLSSLELGDSALYFCASSVLYKGNTGELFFGEGSRLTVL.

As regards this clonotype: This clone may be a read error of a much larger clone one base away. This sequence joins TRBV7-2 and TRBJ2-1, with TRBD1 as a possible D gene (5 bases). This CDR3 has 16 residues. V gave up 5 bases and J gave up 7 bases, with 21 bases separating them. Germline values: CDR1 SGHTA, CDR2 FQGNSA. CDR3 coding DNA: TGTGCCAGCAGCGCGAAAGGACATCCCCATTGGAATGAGCAGTTCTTC. Amino acid sequence: CASSAKGHPHWNEQFF.

The chain uses TRBV19 and TRBJ1-3, with D unresolved. CDR1 is LNHDA, CDR2 SQIVND, per germline (reference sequence). CDR3 size: 16 residues. V lost 3 bases to trimming and J lost 0 bases, with 12 bases between them. In DNA form, the CDR3 reads TGTGCCAGTAGTATTTCCCGGCCGATCTCTGGAAACACCATATATTTT. The encoded protein is CASSISRPISGNTIYF. Full variable domain (rest looked up from reference TRBV19 and TRBJ1-3): DGGITQSPKYLFRKEGQNVTLSCEQNLNHDAMYWYRQDPGQGLRLIYYSQIVNDFQKGDIAEGYSVSREKKESFPLTVTSAQKNPTAFYLCASSISRPISGNTIYFGEGSWLTVV.

A few counts support this clonotype. V is TRBV4-1 and J is TRBJ1-2; perhaps TRBD1 as D (5 bases). Trimming stripped 6 bases from V and 3 bases from J, with 23 bases between. The CDR3 is 17 residues long. Germline V gene lookup returns CDR1 MGHRA and CDR2 YSYEKL. The CDR3 DNA reads TGCGCCAGCAGGGGGACCGGAAACTTGCCTCTGGACTATGGCTACACCTTC. It specifies CASRGTGNLPLDYGYTF.

In its sample, this clonotype was seen a few times. J is TRBJ1-3 and V is TRBV15; D unresolved. Trimming left V 0 bases short and J 2 bases short, with 8 bases between. Germline CDR1 reads LNHNV; CDR2 reads YYDKDF (reference sequence). CDR3 length: 15 residues. CDR3 amino acids: CATSRDRYPGNTIYF. The CDR3 DNA reads as TGTGCCACCAGCAGAGACCGATACCCTGGAAACACCATATATTTT.

This sequence joins TRBV28 and TRBJ1-3; D unclear. The V gene's germline CDR1 is MDHEN and CDR2 SYDVKM. The CDR3 runs 15 residues. V shed 8 bases and J shed 0 bases, with 14 bases lying between them. The CDR3 spells CASQRQPLSGNTIYF. The CDR3 DNA reads TGTGCCAGCCAGAGGCAGCCCCTCTCTGGAAACACCATATATTTT.

Ten or more counts support this clonotype. V is TRBV4-1 and J is TRBJ1-1; 9 bases line up with TRBD1. The ends lost 1 base at V and 4 bases at J; junction bases unmatched: 1. CDR1 MGHRA and CDR2 YSYEKL come from the germline V gene. The CDR3 consists of 14 residues. This chain's CDR3 is CASSQGQGGTEAFF. The DNA for the CDR3 is TGCGCCAGCAGCCAAGGACAGGGGGGCACTGAAGCTTTCTTT.

The rearrangement uses TRBV2 and TRBJ1-1, with 7 bases matching TRBD1. The length of the CDR3 is 18 residues. Germline lookup yields CDR1 SNHLY and CDR2 FYNNEI. The ends lost 8 bases at V and 4 bases at J; junction bases unmatched: 22. In DNA form, the CDR3 reads TGTGCCAGCGGACTGACACTTGACAGGGTCACAACGGGCACTGAAGCTTTCTTT. Its translation is CASGLTLDRVTTGTEAFF.

The J gene is TRBJ1-2, the V gene TRBV18; 9 nucleotides agree with TRBD1. The CDR3 has 15 residues. CDR1 and CDR2 from the germline V gene are KGHSH and LQKENI. The V segment lost 2 bases and the J segment 6 bases; nucleotides outside the gene matches: 7. The CDR3 bases are TGTGCCAGCTCACCATACACAGGGGGCGCAGATGGCTACACCTTC. Translation gives CASSPYTGGADGYTF.